The rows below give T cell receptor beta chains drawn from one sample of a study of blood T cells in healthy people across ages. MiXCR, applied by TCRdb to the 5' RACE reads, yields one record per CDR3 protein. The sample shows about 1.6 million distinct CDR3 sequences, approximately 32% of them seen only once. Source material: blood. These receptors were obtained from a woman in her 30s in good health. The CDR3 runs from the conserved cysteine through the conserved F or W. Each record gives: clone size, D gene, J gene, V gene, CDR3 protein, CDR3 DNA. D genes are given only for firm matches. Some rows have no size entry. The others give once, few or many, or a class for an expanded clone.

NA | TRBD2 | TRBJ2-5 | TRBV28 | CASSGRWETQYF | TGTGCCAGCTCCGGGAGGTGGGAGACCCAGTACTTC
NA | NA | TRBJ2-2 | TRBV27 | CASSFFRGTGELFF | TGTGCCAGCAGCTTCTTTAGGGGAACCGGGGAGCTGTTTTTT
NA | NA | TRBJ1-2 | TRBV12-3/TRBV12-4 | CASSSNRDYGYTF | TGTGCCAGCAGTTCCAACAGGGACTATGGCTACACCTTC
NA | NA | TRBJ2-1 | TRBV20-1 | CSARDSSSSYNEQFF | TGCAGTGCTAGAGATTCGAGTTCCTCCTACAATGAGCAGTTCTTC
NA | NA | TRBJ2-1 | TRBV2 | CASCLGNEQFF | TGTGCCAGCTGTTTGGGCAATGAGCAGTTCTTC
few | TRBD2 | TRBJ2-1 | TRBV7-8 | CASSTLQRGGVLPEQFF | TGTGCCAGCAGCACCCTACAGCGGGGAGGCGTCCTCCCTGAGCAGTTCTTC
NA | NA | TRBJ2-1 | TRBV18 | CASSPGELGWGDEQFF | TGTGCCAGCTCACCCGGTGAACTAGGTTGGGGTGATGAGCAGTTCTTC
NA | TRBD2 | TRBJ2-1 | TRBV20-1 | CSAPPGTSGVVEQFF | TGCAGTGCCCCCCCTGGGACTAGCGGGGTGGTAGAGCAGTTCTTC
few | TRBD2 | TRBJ2-5 | TRBV5-1 | CASSLSSGLVGETQYF | TGCGCCAGCAGCTTGAGTTCTGGACTAGTGGGAGAGACCCAGTACTTC
few | NA | TRBJ1-2 | TRBV12-3/TRBV12-4 | CASSLKGDGRGYTF | TGTGCCAGCAGTTTGAAAGGGGACGGACGGGGCTACACCTTC
NA | NA | TRBJ1-5 | TRBV7-9 | CASKGWANQPQHF | TGTGCCAGCAAGGGTTGGGCCAATCAGCCCCAGCATTTT
NA | NA | TRBJ1-1 | TRBV29-1 | CSVLDVRMALNTEAFF | TGCAGCGTCCTGGACGTAAGAATGGCTCTGAACACTGAAGCTTTCTTT
NA | NA | TRBJ2-5 | TRBV3-1 | CASSPGGAGVKTQYF | TGTGCCAGCAGCCCAGGGGGAGCGGGGGTGAAGACCCAGTACTTC
few | TRBD2 | TRBJ2-3 | TRBV4-2 | CASSQDPLAGESDTQYF | TGTGCCAGCAGCCAAGATCCACTAGCGGGAGAATCCGATACGCAGTATTTT
NA | NA | TRBJ2-1 | TRBV7-2 | CASSLIYTGTNEQFF | TGTGCCAGCAGCCTCATATATACAGGGACCAATGAGCAGTTCTTC
few | NA | TRBJ2-1 | TRBV9 | CASSVASGTYLEQFF | TGTGCCAGCAGCGTAGCCTCCGGGACTTATCTTGAGCAGTTCTTC
NA | NA | TRBJ1-5 | TRBV12-3/TRBV12-4 | CASSLNASPNQPQHF | TGTGCCAGCAGCCTAAACGCTAGCCCTAATCAGCCCCAGCATTTT